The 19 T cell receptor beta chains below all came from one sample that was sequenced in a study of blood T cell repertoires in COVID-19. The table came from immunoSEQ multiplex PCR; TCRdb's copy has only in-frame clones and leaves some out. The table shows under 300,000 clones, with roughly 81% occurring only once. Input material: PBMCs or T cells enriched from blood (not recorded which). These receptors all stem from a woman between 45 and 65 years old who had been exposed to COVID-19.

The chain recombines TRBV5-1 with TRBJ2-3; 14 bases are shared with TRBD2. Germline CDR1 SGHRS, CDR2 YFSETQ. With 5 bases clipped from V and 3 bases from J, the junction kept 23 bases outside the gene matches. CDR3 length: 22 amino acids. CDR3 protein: CASRLGLGTSGGIIRGTDTQYF. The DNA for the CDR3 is TGCGCCAGCAGGCTAGGACTTGGGACTAGCGGGGGAATCATAAGGGGAACAGATACGCAGTATTTT.

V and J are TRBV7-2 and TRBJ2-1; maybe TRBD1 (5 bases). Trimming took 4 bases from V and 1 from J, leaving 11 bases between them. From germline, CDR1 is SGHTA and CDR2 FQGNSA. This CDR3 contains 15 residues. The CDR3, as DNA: TGTGCCAGCAGCTCCAGGGTAGGGTCCTACAATGAGCAGTTCTTC. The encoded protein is CASSSRVGSYNEQFF.

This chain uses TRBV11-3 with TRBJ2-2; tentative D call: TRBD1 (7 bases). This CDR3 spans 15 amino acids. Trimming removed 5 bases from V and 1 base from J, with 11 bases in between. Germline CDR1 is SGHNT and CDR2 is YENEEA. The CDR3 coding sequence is TGTGCCAGCAGCCGACAGGGAGGGAACACCGGGGAGCTGTTTTTT. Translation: CASSRQGGNTGELFF.

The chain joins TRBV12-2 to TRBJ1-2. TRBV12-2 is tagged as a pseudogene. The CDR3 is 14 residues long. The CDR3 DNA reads TGTGCAAGTCGTCCCAGCGGGGCTAACTATGGCTACACCTTC. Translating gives CASRPSGANYGYTF.

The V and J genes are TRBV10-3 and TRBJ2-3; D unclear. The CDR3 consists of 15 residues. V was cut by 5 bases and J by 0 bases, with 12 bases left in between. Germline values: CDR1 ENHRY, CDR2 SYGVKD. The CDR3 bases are TGTGCCATCAGTCGCGCAACTCTTAGCACAGATACGCAGTATTTT. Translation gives CAISRATLSTDTQYF.

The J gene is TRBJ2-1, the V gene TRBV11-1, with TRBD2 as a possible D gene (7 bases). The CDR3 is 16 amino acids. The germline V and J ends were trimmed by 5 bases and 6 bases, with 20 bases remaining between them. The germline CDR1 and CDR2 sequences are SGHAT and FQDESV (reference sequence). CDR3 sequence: CASSRLGTAGANEQFF. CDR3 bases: TGTGCCAGCAGCCGCCTCGGGACGGCGGGGGCCAATGAGCAGTTCTTC.

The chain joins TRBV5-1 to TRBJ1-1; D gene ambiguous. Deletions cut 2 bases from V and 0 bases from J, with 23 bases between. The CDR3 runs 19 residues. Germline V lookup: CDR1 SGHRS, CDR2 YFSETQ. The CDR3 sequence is CASSFSPITTPLMNTEAFF. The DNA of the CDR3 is TGCGCCAGCAGCTTTTCCCCCATCACTACCCCACTAATGAACACTGAAGCTTTCTTT. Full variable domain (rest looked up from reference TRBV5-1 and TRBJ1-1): KAGVTQTPRYLIKTRGQQVTLSCSPISGHRSVSWYQQTPGQGLQFLFEYFSETQRNKGNFPGRFSGRQFSNSRSEMNVSTLELGDSALYLCASSFSPITTPLMNTEAFFGQGTRLTVV.

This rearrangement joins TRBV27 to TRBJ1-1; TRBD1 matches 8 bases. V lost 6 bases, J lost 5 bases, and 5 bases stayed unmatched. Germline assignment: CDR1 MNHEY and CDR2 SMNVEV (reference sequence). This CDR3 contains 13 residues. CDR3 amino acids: CASSRDRRTEAFF. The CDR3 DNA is TGTGCCAGCAGCCGGGACAGGAGGACTGAAGCTTTCTTT.

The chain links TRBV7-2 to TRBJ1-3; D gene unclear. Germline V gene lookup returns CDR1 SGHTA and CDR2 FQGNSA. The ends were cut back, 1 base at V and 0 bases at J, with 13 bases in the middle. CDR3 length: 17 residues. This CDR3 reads CASSLGGVLSSGNTIYF. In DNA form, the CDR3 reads TGTGCCAGCAGCTTAGGCGGGGTCCTCAGCTCTGGAAACACCATATATTTT.

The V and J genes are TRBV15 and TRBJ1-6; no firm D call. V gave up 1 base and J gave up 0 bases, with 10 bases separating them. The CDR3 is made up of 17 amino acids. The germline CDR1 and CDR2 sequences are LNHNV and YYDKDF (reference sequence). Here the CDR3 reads CATSRALGSSYNSPLHF. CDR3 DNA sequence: TGTGCCACCAGCAGAGCCTTGGGCAGCTCCTATAATTCACCCCTCCACTTT.

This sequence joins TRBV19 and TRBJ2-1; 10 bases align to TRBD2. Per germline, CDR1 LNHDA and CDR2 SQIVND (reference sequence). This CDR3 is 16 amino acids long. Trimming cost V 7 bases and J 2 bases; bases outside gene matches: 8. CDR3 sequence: CASTSSGGRTYNEQFF. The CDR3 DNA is TGTGCCAGTACCTCTAGCGGGGGTCGGACCTACAATGAGCAGTTCTTC.

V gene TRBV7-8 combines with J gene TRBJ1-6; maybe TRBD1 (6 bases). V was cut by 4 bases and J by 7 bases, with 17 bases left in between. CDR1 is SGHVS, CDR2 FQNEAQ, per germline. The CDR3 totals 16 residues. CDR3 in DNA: TGTGCCAGCAGCTCCGCTCTCAGGGGAGTGAATTCACCCCTCCACTTT. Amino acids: CASSSALRGVNSPLHF.

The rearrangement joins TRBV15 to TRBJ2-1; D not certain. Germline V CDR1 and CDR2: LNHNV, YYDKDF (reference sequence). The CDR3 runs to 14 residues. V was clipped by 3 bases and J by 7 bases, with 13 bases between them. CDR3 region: CATSSFQVQNEQFF. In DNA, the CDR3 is TGTGCCACCAGCAGCTTTCAGGTCCAGAATGAGCAGTTCTTC.

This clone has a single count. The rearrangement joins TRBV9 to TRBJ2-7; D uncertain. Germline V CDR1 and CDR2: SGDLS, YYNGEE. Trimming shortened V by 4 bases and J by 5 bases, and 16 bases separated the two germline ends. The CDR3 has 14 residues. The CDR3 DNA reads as TGTGCCAGCAGCTCTACGACTGTATCAAACGAGCAGTACTTC. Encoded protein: CASSSTTVSNEQYF. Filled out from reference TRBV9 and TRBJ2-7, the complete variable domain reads DSGVTQTPKHLITATGQRVTLRCSPRSGDLSVYWYQQSLDQGLQFLIQYYNGEERAKGNILERFSAQQFPDLHSELNLSSLELGDSALYFCASSSTTVSNEQYFGPGTRLTVT.

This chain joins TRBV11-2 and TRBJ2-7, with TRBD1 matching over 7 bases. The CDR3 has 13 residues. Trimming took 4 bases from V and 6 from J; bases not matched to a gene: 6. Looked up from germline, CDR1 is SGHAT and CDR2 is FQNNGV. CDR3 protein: CASSSPGQPEQYF. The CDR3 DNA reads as TGTGCCAGCAGCTCACCGGGACAGCCCGAGCAGTACTTC. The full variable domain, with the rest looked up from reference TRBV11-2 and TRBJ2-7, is EAGVAQSPRYKIIEKRQSVAFWCNPISGHATLYWYQQILGQGPKLLIQFQNNGVVDDSQLPKDRFSAERLKGVDSTLKIQPAKLEDSAVYLCASSSPGQPEQYFGPGTRLTVT.

As DNA, the CDR3 is TGTGCCAGCAGTGAAGTGGGGCGAAACACCATATATTTT. The encoded protein is CASSEVGRNTIYF. The chain joins TRBV6-1 to TRBJ1-3, with D perhaps TRBD1 (5 bases). The CDR3 covers 13 residues. V dropped 1 base and J dropped 5 bases, with 6 bases sitting between them. Per germline, CDR1 MNHNS and CDR2 SASEGT.

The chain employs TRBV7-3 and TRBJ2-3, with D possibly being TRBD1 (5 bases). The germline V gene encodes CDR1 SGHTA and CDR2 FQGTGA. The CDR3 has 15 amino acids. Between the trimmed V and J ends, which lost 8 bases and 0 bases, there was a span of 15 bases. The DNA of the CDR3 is TGTGCCAGCTCCCTAATAGACAGTAGCACAGATACGCAGTATTTT. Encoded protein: CASSLIDSSTDTQYF.

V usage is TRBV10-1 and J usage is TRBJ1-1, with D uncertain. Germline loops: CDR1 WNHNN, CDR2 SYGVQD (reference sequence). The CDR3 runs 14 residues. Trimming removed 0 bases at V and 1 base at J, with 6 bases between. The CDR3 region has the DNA TGCGCCAGCAGTGAGTCGCCCGGGAACACTGAAGCTTTCTTT. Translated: CASSESPGNTEAFF.

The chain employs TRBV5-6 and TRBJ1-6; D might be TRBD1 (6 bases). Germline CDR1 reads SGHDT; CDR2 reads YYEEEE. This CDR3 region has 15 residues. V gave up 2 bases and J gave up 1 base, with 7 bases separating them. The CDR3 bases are TGTGCCAGCAGCTTAAGGGGGTCCTATAATTCACCCCTCCACTTT. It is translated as CASSLRGSYNSPLHF. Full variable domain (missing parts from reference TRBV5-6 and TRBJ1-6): DAGVTQSPTHLIKTRGQQVTLRCSPKSGHDTVSWYQQALGQGPQFIFQYYEEEERQRGNFPDRFSGHQFPNYSSELNVNALLLGDSALYLCASSLRGSYNSPLHFGNGTRLTVT.